This is a list of T cell receptor beta chains from one sample in a study of shared clonotypes between healthy human individuals. This table comes from immunoSEQ multiplex PCR, and its TCRdb copy is limited to in-frame clones, with some not included. The repertoire holds 400,000 to 600,000 clones, with around 95% as singletons. What was sequenced was naive CD4+ T cells sorted from blood. These receptors came from a woman aged 30 to 39 in good health. CDR3s include the opening cysteine and the closing phenylalanine or tryptophan.

V gene,J gene,CDR3 protein
TRBV28,TRBJ2-7,CASSHLSGGSSYEQYF
TRBV29-1,TRBJ2-3,CSVPTSASTDTQYF
TRBV7-2,TRBJ2-1,CASSLGLADYNEQFF
TRBV6-1,TRBJ1-2,CASSEALPQGVIYGYTF
TRBV28,TRBJ2-6,CASSRQGVSGANVLTF
TRBV28,TRBJ2-6,CTTPCRGANVLTF
TRBV6-7,TRBJ2-2,CASSYSDGWLAGTGELFF
TRBV30,TRBJ2-1,CAWPGTSGRKSSYNEQFF
TRBV19,TRBJ1-5,CASSIAGSQPQHF
TRBV28,TRBJ1-4,CASSWHRGGNEKLFF
TRBV5-8,TRBJ2-5,CASSSLAQYQETQYF
TRBV28,TRBJ1-4,CASSLGTVNEKLFF
TRBV15,TRBJ1-2,CATSRDSGLVDYGYTF
TRBV2,TRBJ2-2,CASRIQGPGELFF
TRBV5-1,TRBJ2-3,CASSQIRADTQYF
TRBV29-1,TRBJ2-5,CSVVTPQETQYF
TRBV25-1,TRBJ2-7,CASSELGSTYEQYF
TRBV11-2,TRBJ1-1,CASSSIRLRDPGSSTEAFF
TRBV18,TRBJ2-1,CASSPNPPSSYNEQFF
TRBV13,TRBJ2-1,CASSTTGTYNEQFF